Shown below are 27 T cell receptor beta chains from a single sample sequenced in a study of cytomegalovirus exposure and HLA in healthy donors. This PCR relied on a set of 60 Vbeta primers and 13 Jbeta primers. The assay was immunoSEQ multiplex PCR, and TCRdb's table has in-frame clones only and misses some. The data contain approximately 40,000 clones, 66% of them singletons. Sequences were obtained from PBMCs. Receptor source: a man aged 50 to 59 in good health and CMV-seropositive.

The chain uses TRBV4-1 and TRBJ1-6; TRBD1 matches 7 bases. The J segment lost 3 bases and the V segment lost 1 base, leaving 6 bases of the junction unmatched. CDR3 length equals 17 residues. Germline values: CDR1 MGHRA, CDR2 YSYEKL. The CDR3 DNA reads as TGCGCCAGCAGCCAAGGCACCGGACAGGTCTATAATTCACCCCTCCACTTT. Residues: CASSQGTGQVYNSPLHF.

The V call is TRBV6-5, the J call TRBJ2-7, with D perhaps matching TRBD1 (5 bases). Per germline, CDR1 MNHEY and CDR2 SVGAGI. This CDR3 has 13 residues. Trimming left V 8 bases short and J 3 bases short, with 14 bases between. CDR3 DNA sequence: TGTGCCAGCGCCTCACCGACAGTCTACGAGCAGTACTTC. This gives the protein CASASPTVYEQYF.

Points on this clone: A junction boundary mismatches the germline segment, possibly from a read error. Written as DNA, the CDR3 is TGTGCCACCGTTCCTGAAACAGGGATCGCTGAAGCTTCCTTT. This gives the protein CATVPETGIAEASF. The chain links TRBV2 to TRBJ1-1, with a possible D match to TRBD1 (6 bases). The CDR3 covers 14 residues. Germline CDR1 and CDR2: SNHLY and FYNNEI.

This clone was recorded a few times. The chain is built from TRBV2 and TRBJ1-2; D not resolved. Trimming cost V 2 bases and J 5 bases, with 6 bases left between them. The CDR3 spans 12 residues. Germline V lookup: CDR1 SNHLY, CDR2 FYNNEI. This chain's CDR3 is CASSERGYGYTF. DNA for the CDR3: TGTGCCAGCAGTGAAAGAGGATATGGCTACACCTTC.

In its sample, this clone was seen a few times. The chain uses TRBV28 and TRBJ1-2; weak D call: TRBD1 (5 bases). Germline lookup yields CDR1 MDHEN and CDR2 SYDVKM. This CDR3 comprises 14 residues. The germline V and J ends were trimmed by 7 bases and 3 bases, with 15 bases remaining between them. The CDR3 here is CASTTGGGYYGYTF. The CDR3 nucleotides read TGTGCCAGCACCACCGGGGGGGGGTACTATGGCTACACCTTC.

This clone was detected once. V usage is TRBV5-4 and J usage is TRBJ2-3, with 8 bases aligning to TRBD2. Germline V gene data show CDR1 as SGHNT and CDR2 as YYREEE (reference sequence). With 2 bases clipped from V and 5 bases from J, the junction kept 7 bases outside the gene matches. CDR3 length equals 15 residues. The CDR3 protein is CASSFGGGPGDTQYF. The CDR3 DNA reads as TGTGCCAGCAGCTTCGGCGGGGGGCCGGGAGATACGCAGTATTTT.

This chain connects TRBV28 to TRBJ2-7; 8 bases map to TRBD1. The J segment lost 0 bases and the V segment lost 5 bases, leaving 3 bases of the junction unmatched. Germline V gene lookup returns CDR1 MDHEN and CDR2 SYDVKM. CDR3 length: 14 residues. CDR3 region: CASSRTGISYEQYF. CDR3 DNA sequence: TGTGCCAGCAGTCGGACAGGGATCTCCTACGAGCAGTACTTC. The full variable domain, rest sourced from reference TRBV28 and TRBJ2-7, is DVKVTQSSRYLVKRTGEKVFLECVQDMDHENMFWYRQDPGLGLRLIYFSYDVKMKEKGDIPEGYSVSREKKERFSLILESASTNQTSMYLCASSRTGISYEQYFGPGTRLTVT.

This chain uses TRBV9 with TRBJ2-5, with TRBD2 matching over 7 bases. The J call may not be correct, given that the DNA end is closer to TRBJ2-7. Germline-derived CDR1 and CDR2 are SGDLS and YYNGEE. The CDR3 has 15 residues. CDR3 residues: CASSVEGGQSYEQYF. DNA for the CDR3: TGTGCCAGCAGCGTAGAGGGAGGGCAGTCCTACGAGCAGTACTTC.

Only one count was recorded for this clone. The chain recombines TRBV7-2 with TRBJ2-7; 8 nucleotides align to TRBD2. From germline, CDR1 is SGHTA and CDR2 FQGNSA. Unmatched junction bases numbered 12, after V lost 8 bases and J lost 3 bases. The CDR3 covers 15 residues. The CDR3 nucleotides are TGTGCCAGCCGGCTGGCGGGGGGAACGGGCTACGAGCAGTACTTC. Translation: CASRLAGGTGYEQYF.

The chain joins TRBV7-2 to TRBJ1-5; a weak D match, TRBD1 (6 bases). CDR1 and CDR2 (germline): SGHTA, FQGNSA. The CDR3 totals 14 residues. Deletions cut 5 bases from V and 7 bases from J, with 15 bases between. For the CDR3, the DNA is TGTGCCAGCAGCGCAGACAGGCCGGGACAGCCCCAGCATTTT. The encoded protein is CASSADRPGQPQHF.

The rearrangement uses TRBV5-6 and TRBJ2-3; possibly TRBD1 for D (6 bases). Germline lookup yields CDR1 SGHDT and CDR2 YYEEEE. V lost 3 bases and J lost 13, with 12 bases in between. The length of the CDR3 is 11 residues. The CDR3 nucleotides are TGTGCCAGCAGCTCTGCCCGGGACAAGTATTTT. Residues: CASSSARDKYF.

V usage is TRBV7-8 and J usage is TRBJ2-3; D uncertain. The germline CDR1 and CDR2 sequences are SGHVS and FQNEAQ. The CDR3 contains 15 residues. Deletions cut 0 bases from V and 5 bases from J, with 12 bases between. This CDR3 reads CASSLAGPQEDTQYF. CDR3 DNA: TGTGCCAGCAGCTTAGCGGGCCCCCAGGAAGATACGCAGTATTTT.

The chain joins TRBV9 to TRBJ1-2; 12 bases line up with TRBD1. J gave up 7 bases and V 3 bases, and 7 bases lay outside the gene matches. The CDR3 loop spans 15 amino acids. Germline CDR1 is SGDLS and CDR2 is YYNGEE. The CDR3 DNA sequence: TGTGCCAGCAGCGGAGGGGGACAGGGGGCGATTGGCTACACCTTC. This translates into CASSGGGQGAIGYTF.

This clone has just a few counts. The rearrangement joins TRBV4-2 to TRBJ2-6; maybe TRBD2 (6 bases). Trimming removed 0 bases from V and 0 bases from J, with 12 bases in between. From germline, CDR1 is LGHNA and CDR2 YNFKEQ. The CDR3 sequence is 18 residues long. The CDR3 region is CASSQEGGLASGANVLTF. CDR3 coding DNA: TGTGCCAGCAGCCAAGAGGGGGGATTGGCCTCTGGGGCCAACGTCCTGACTTTC.

This chain joins TRBV6-6 and TRBJ1-3; 7 bases are a match to TRBD1. V shed 2 bases and J 0 bases; nucleotides not matched to a gene: 4. CDR3 length: 16 residues. Germline CDR1 reads MNHNY; CDR2 reads SVGAGI (reference sequence). CDR3 coding DNA: TGTGCCAGCAGTTACGGGCAGGGGGTCTCTGGAAACACCATATATTTT. Its translation: CASSYGQGVSGNTIYF.

The genes are TRBV5-1 and TRBJ2-5; no reliable D call. Germline assignment: CDR1 SGHRS and CDR2 YFSETQ. The V end lost 0 bases, the J end lost 3 bases, and 6 bases lay between the germline ends. The CDR3 spans 13 residues. The CDR3 coding sequence is TGCGCCAGCAGCTTGGTCCCAGAAGAGACCCAGTACTTC. As protein: CASSLVPEETQYF.

The rearrangement joins TRBV18 to TRBJ1-5, with 11 positions matching TRBD1. This CDR3 region has 14 residues. With 4 bases clipped from V and 6 bases from J, the junction kept 2 bases outside the gene matches. Per the germline V gene, CDR1 is KGHSH and CDR2 is LQKENI. CDR3 in DNA: TGTGCCAGCTCACAGGGACAGGGGGGTCAGCCCCAGCATTTT. It translates to CASSQGQGGQPQHF.

The rearrangement links TRBV4-1 to TRBJ1-4; possible D gene TRBD1, 5 bases. Between the trimmed V and J ends, which lost 0 bases and 2 bases, there was a span of 7 bases. The germline V gene encodes CDR1 MGHRA and CDR2 YSYEKL. The CDR3 totals 15 residues. The CDR3 bases are TGCGCCAGCAGCCAAGAAAGGGGTACTAATGAAAAACTGTTTTTT. Protein: CASSQERGTNEKLFF.

This clone appeared a few times. The gene calls are TRBV7-8 and TRBJ2-2; 12 bases map to TRBD2. V gave up 3 bases and J gave up 7 bases; unmatched junction bases: 3. Germline V gene data show CDR1 as SGHVS and CDR2 as FQNEAQ. The CDR3 contains 15 residues. The CDR3 DNA reads as TGTGCCAGCAGCTTCCTAGCGGGGGGGGACGGGGAGCTGTTTTTT. Translated: CASSFLAGGDGELFF.

The rearrangement uses TRBV4-3 and TRBJ1-2, with D possibly TRBD1 on 6 matching bases. The germline V gene encodes CDR1 LGHNA and CDR2 YSLEER. V lost 2 bases and J lost 1, with 11 bases in between. The CDR3 runs to 15 residues. The CDR3 DNA follows: TGCGCCAGCAGCCAAACGGACAGCGTTAACTATGGCTACACCTTC. This sequence encodes CASSQTDSVNYGYTF.

V and J are TRBV9 and TRBJ2-3, with D tentatively TRBD1 (6 bases). Germline V CDR1 and CDR2: SGDLS, YYNGEE. Between the trimmed V and J ends, which lost 3 bases and 5 bases, there was a span of 22 bases. The CDR3 has 17 amino acids. As DNA, the CDR3 is TGTGCCAGCAGCGACAACCAACCAGGGGCAGGAGAAGATACGCAGTATTTT. Amino acids: CASSDNQPGAGEDTQYF.

This clone was seen only a few times. J is TRBJ1-1 and V is TRBV28, with a weak D call TRBD1 (5 bases). V lost 2 bases and J lost 3, with 10 bases in between. There are 14 residues in the CDR3. The germline gives CDR1 MDHEN, CDR2 SYDVKM. In DNA form, the CDR3 reads TGTGCCAGCAGTTTACAGGGATGGGACACTGAAGCTTTCTTT. The encoded protein is CASSLQGWDTEAFF.

This clone was seen once. The gene calls are TRBV6-1 and TRBJ1-2, with D perhaps TRBD1 (6 bases). V lost 7 bases to trimming and J lost 3 bases, with 18 bases between them. The CDR3 loop spans 15 amino acids. Germline assignment: CDR1 MNHNS and CDR2 SASEGT. The CDR3 loop reads CASTKGVTNDYGYTF. The DNA of the CDR3 is TGTGCCAGCACCAAGGGGGTCACCAACGACTATGGCTACACCTTC.

The chain joins TRBV6-5 to TRBJ2-3; 7 positions agree with TRBD2. CDR1 is MNHEY and CDR2 is SVGAGI in the germline V gene. Germline trimming cut 6 bases from V and 5 bases from J; bases unmatched to any gene: 5. CDR3 length: 13 residues. The chain's CDR3 is CASRHGGLDTQYF. DNA for the CDR3: TGTGCCAGCAGACACGGGGGGTTAGATACGCAGTATTTT.

The rearrangement uses TRBV5-4 and TRBJ2-3; TRBD2 matches 10 bases. The trim removed 2 bases at V and 4 bases at J, leaving 7 bases unmatched. The V gene's germline CDR1 is SGHNT and CDR2 YYREEE (reference sequence). There are 16 residues in the CDR3. In DNA form, the CDR3 reads TGTGCCAGCAGCTTCCAGCGGGGGGGCATGGCAGATACGCAGTATTTT. It encodes CASSFQRGGMADTQYF.

In regard to this clone: The conserved phenylalanine or tryptophan is not found at the CDR3 terminus, so this likely reflects a read error. Because the CDR3's place on the DNA is in doubt, the DNA is left out and the CDR3 is given as listed by TCRdb. The rearrangement links TRBV21-1 to TRBJ2-7; the table names TRBD1, a call not compared with the DNA. TRBV21-1 is a pseudogene. Inclusive of both ends, the CDR3 amounts to 13 amino acids. The CDR3 loop is CASNQDRLGLRGL.

This chain joins TRBV5-6 and TRBJ2-2, with TRBD2 as a possible D gene (5 bases). V shed 2 bases and J shed 1 base, with 9 bases lying between them. Per germline, CDR1 SGHDT and CDR2 YYEEEE. The CDR3 loop spans 15 amino acids. CDR3 sequence reads: CASSFREVNTGELFF. The CDR3 DNA follows: TGTGCCAGCAGCTTCCGGGAAGTGAACACCGGGGAGCTGTTTTTT.